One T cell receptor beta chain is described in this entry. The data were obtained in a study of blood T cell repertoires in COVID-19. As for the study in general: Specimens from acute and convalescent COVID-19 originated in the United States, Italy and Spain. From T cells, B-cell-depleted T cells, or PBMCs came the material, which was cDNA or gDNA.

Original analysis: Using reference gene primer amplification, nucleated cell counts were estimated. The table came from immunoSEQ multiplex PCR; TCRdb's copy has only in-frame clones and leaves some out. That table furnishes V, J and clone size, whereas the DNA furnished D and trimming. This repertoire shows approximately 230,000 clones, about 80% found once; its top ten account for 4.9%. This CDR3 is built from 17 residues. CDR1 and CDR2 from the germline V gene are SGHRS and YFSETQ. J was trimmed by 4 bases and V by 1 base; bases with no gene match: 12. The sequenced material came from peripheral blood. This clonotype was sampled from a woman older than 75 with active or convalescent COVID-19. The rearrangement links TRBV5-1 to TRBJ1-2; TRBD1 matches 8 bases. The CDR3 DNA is TGCGCCAGCAGCTTGACACCACCGGACAGGGAAGTCTATGGCTACACCTTC. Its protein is CASSLTPPDREVYGYTF.